This T cell receptor beta chain was retrieved from a study of cytomegalovirus exposure and HLA in healthy donors. It was with 60 Vbeta and 13 Jbeta primers that the PCR ran. Produced via immunoSEQ multiplex PCR; TCRdb's table is partial and in-frame only. The table has about 130,000 clones, approximately 71% seen once. In its sample, this clone was seen a few times. The CDR3 is 17 residues long. Trimming pared 9 bases from V and 9 bases from J, leaving 30 bases between. Germline-derived CDR1 and CDR2 are WNHNN and SYGVQD (reference sequence). Sequencing was done on a sample of PBMCs. The source of this sequence is a woman aged 50 to 60 in good health and CMV-seronegative. V and J are TRBV10-1 and TRBJ2-1, with TRBD2 as a possible D gene (7 bases). CDR3 residues: CASAPRGASAATIEQFF. CDR3 nucleotide sequence: TGCGCCAGTGCCCCCCGGGGGGCTAGCGCCGCTACGATTGAGCAGTTCTTC.